These 6 T cell receptor beta chains were all obtained from the same sample, sequenced in a study of T cell responses to AZD1222 COVID-19 vaccine. The method was immunoSEQ multiplex PCR; TCRdb's version includes in-frame clones alone and lacks a portion of them. The sample records about 170,000 clones, about 85% being singletons. Sequences were derived from peripheral blood, sampled on day 0 of AZD1222 vaccination. The origin of the receptors is an adult in good health.

The gene calls are TRBV2 and TRBJ1-1; TRBD1 might be the D (5 bases). Between the trimmed V and J ends, which lost 4 bases and 13 bases, there was a span of 22 bases. The length of the CDR3 is 14 residues. The germline gives CDR1 SNHLY, CDR2 FYNNEI. CDR3 residues: CASSASTVTALGFF. CDR3 in DNA: TGTGCCAGCAGTGCGTCGACAGTCACGGCCCTAGGTTTCTTT.

The chain carries TRBV28 and TRBJ1-2, with TRBD1 matching 10 bases. CDR3 length: 17 amino acids. The trim removed 7 bases at V and 7 bases at J, leaving 18 bases unmatched. The V gene's germline CDR1 is MDHEN and CDR2 SYDVKM. This chain's CDR3 is CASTLGTGEAWGLGYTF. CDR3 in DNA: TGTGCCAGCACCCTTGGGACAGGGGAAGCGTGGGGACTTGGCTACACCTTC.

The V gene is TRBV6-5, the J gene TRBJ2-2, with D unresolved. Germline CDR1 MNHEY, CDR2 SVGAGI. V was pared by 5 bases and J by 1 base, with 8 bases between. The length of the CDR3 is 14 residues. CDR3: CASSPRWNTGELFF. In DNA, the CDR3 is TGTGCCAGCAGTCCCCGATGGAACACCGGGGAGCTGTTTTTT.

This clone was picked up a small number of times. J is TRBJ2-7 and V is TRBV18; D might be TRBD2 (5 bases). This CDR3 is built from 14 residues. Trimming took off 3 bases at V and 2 bases at J, with 11 bases between the two ends. CDR1 is KGHSH, CDR2 LQKENI, per germline. The CDR3 DNA is TGTGCCAGCTCACCTAAGGAGGCCCCCTACGAGCAGTACTTC. Its translation: CASSPKEAPYEQYF.

CDR3 DNA sequence: TGTGCCAGCAGTTACCGAGGAGTTACTGAAGCTTTCTTT. Translated, it gives CASSYRGVTEAFF. The chain uses TRBV6-5 and TRBJ1-1; D unresolved. This CDR3 region has 13 residues. Trimming left V 2 bases short and J 5 bases short, with 9 bases between. Germline loops: CDR1 MNHEY, CDR2 SVGAGI.

The chain employs TRBV18 and TRBJ2-7, with D perhaps matching TRBD2 (5 bases). The CDR3 is 16 residues long. CDR1 is KGHSH and CDR2 is LQKENI in the germline V gene. Between the trimmed V and J ends, which lost 2 bases and 0 bases, there was a span of 14 bases. DNA of the CDR3: TGTGCCAGCTCACCAGGGCGGGCCTTGAGCTCCTACGAGCAGTACTTC. This codes for CASSPGRALSSYEQYF.